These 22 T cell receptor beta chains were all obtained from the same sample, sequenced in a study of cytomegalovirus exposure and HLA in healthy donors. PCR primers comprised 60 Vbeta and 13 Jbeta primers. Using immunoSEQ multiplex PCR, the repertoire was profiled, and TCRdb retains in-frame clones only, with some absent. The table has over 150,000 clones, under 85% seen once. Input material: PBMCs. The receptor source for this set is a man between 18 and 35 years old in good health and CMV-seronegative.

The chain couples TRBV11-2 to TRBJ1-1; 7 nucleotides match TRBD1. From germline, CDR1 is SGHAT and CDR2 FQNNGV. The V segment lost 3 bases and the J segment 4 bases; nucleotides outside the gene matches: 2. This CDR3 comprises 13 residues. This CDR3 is CASSFGTATEAFF. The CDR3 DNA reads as TGTGCCAGCAGCTTTGGGACAGCCACTGAAGCTTTCTTT. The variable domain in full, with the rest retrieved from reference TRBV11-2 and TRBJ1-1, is EAGVAQSPRYKIIEKRQSVAFWCNPISGHATLYWYQQILGQGPKLLIQFQNNGVVDDSQLPKDRFSAERLKGVDSTLKIQPAKLEDSAVYLCASSFGTATEAFFGQGTRLTVV.

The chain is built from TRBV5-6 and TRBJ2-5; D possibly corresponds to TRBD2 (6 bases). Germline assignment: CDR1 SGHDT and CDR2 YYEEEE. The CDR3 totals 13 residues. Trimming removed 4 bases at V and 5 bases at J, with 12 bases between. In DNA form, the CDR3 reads TGTGCCAGCAGCGGCCGACTAGAGGAGACCCAGTACTTC. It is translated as CASSGRLEETQYF.

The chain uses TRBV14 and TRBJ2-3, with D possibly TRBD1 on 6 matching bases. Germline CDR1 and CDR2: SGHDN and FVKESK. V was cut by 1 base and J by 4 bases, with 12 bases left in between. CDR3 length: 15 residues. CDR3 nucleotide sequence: TGTGCCAGCAGCCAAGCGCGGTCAGGGGCAGATACGCAGTATTTT. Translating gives CASSQARSGADTQYF.

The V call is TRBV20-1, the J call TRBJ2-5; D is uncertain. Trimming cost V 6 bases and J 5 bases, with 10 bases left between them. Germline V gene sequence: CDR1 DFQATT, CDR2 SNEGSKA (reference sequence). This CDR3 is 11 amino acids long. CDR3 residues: CSAGVVETQYF. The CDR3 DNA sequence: TGCAGTGCAGGAGTGGTGGAGACCCAGTACTTC.

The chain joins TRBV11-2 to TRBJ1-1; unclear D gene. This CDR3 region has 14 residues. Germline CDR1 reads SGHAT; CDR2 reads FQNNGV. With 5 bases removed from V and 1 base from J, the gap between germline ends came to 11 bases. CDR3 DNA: TGTGCCAGCAGCCCCCCCCTGGCGAACACTGAAGCTTTCTTT. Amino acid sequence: CASSPPLANTEAFF.

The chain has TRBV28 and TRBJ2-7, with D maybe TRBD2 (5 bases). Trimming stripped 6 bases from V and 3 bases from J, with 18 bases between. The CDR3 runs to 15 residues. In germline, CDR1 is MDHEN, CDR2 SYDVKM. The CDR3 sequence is CASSPPGLSIYEQYF. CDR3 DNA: TGTGCCAGCAGCCCCCCCGGACTTTCAATCTACGAGCAGTACTTC.

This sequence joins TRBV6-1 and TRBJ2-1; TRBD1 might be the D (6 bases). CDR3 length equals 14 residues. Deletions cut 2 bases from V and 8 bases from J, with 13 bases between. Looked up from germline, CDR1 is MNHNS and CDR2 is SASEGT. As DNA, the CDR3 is TGTGCCAGCAGTGAAATCGACAGGTCCCATGAGCAGTTCTTC. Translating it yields CASSEIDRSHEQFF.

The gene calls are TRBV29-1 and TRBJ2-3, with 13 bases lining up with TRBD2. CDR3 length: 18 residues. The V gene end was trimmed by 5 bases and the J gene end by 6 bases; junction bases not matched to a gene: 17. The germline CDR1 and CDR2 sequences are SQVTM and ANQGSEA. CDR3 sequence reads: CSVHTGLAGVTWRDTQYF. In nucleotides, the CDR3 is TGCAGCGTTCACACCGGACTAGCGGGAGTTACATGGCGTGATACGCAGTATTTT.

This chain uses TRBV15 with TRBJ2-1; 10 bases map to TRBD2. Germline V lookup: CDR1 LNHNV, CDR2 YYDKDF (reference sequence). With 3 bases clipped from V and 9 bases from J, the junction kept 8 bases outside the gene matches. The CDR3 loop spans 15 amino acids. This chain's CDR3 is CATSSPKGLATEQFF. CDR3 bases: TGTGCCACCAGCAGCCCAAAGGGACTAGCGACTGAGCAGTTCTTC.

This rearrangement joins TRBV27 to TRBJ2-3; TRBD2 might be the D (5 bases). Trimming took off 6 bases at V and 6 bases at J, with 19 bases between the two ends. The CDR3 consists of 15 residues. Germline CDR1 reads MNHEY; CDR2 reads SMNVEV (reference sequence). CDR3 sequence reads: CASRATSGSRDTQYF. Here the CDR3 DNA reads TGTGCCAGCAGAGCCACTAGTGGGTCACGGGATACGCAGTATTTT.

The CDR3 coding sequence is TGCGCCAGCAGTAGACCCGGACTAGCGGGGACGTATACGCAGTATTTT. Amino acid sequence: CASSRPGLAGTYTQYF. The V gene is TRBV5-1, the J gene TRBJ2-3; 12 bases align to TRBD2. After removal of 5 bases from V and 7 bases from J, the junction contained 11 bases not matched to a gene. CDR1 is SGHRS, CDR2 YFSETQ, per germline. The CDR3 spans 16 residues. The full variable domain, completed using reference TRBV5-1 and TRBJ2-3, is KAGVTQTPRYLIKTRGQQVTLSCSPISGHRSVSWYQQTPGQGLQFLFEYFSETQRNKGNFPGRFSGRQFSNSRSEMNVSTLELGDSALYLCASSRPGLAGTYTQYFGPGTRLTVL.

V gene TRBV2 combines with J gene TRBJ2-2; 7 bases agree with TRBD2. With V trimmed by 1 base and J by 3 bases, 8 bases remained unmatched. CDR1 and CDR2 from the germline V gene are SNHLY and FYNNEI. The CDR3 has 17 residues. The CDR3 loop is CASSEGGRGRDTGELFF. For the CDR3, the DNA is TGTGCCAGCAGTGAAGGAGGGAGGGGTCGGGACACCGGGGAGCTGTTTTTT.

The CDR3 is CASSSTGATNTEAFF. DNA for the CDR3: TGTGCCAGCAGCTCAACAGGGGCCACGAACACTGAAGCTTTCTTT. The chain uses TRBV7-9 and TRBJ1-1; 7 nucleotides line up with TRBD1. The ends lost 4 bases at V and 1 base at J; junction bases unmatched: 6. This CDR3 contains 15 residues. From germline, CDR1 is SEHNR and CDR2 FQNEAQ (reference sequence). Looking up the rest from reference TRBV7-9 and TRBJ1-1 gives the full variable domain: DTGVSQNPRHKITKRGQNVTFRCDPISEHNRLYWYRQTLGQGPEFLTYFQNEAQLEKSRLLSDRFSAERPKGSFSTLEIQRTEQGDSAMYLCASSSTGATNTEAFFGQGTRLTVV.

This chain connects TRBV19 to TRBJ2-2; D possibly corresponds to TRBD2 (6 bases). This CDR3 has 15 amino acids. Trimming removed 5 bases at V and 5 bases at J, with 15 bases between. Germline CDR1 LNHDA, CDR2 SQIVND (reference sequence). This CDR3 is CASSVLAGRTGELFF. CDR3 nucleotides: TGTGCCAGTAGTGTGCTGGCGGGGAGGACCGGGGAGCTGTTTTTT.

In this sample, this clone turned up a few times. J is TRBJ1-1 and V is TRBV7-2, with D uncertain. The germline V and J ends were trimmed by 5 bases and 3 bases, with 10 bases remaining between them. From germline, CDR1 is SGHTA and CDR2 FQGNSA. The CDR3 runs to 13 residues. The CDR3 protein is CASSAARDTEAFF. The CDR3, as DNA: TGTGCCAGCAGCGCCGCACGGGACACTGAAGCTTTCTTT.

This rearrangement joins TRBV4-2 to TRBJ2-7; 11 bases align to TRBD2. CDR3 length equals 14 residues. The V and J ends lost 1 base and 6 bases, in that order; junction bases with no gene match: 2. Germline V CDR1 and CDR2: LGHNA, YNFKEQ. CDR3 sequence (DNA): TGTGCCAGCAGCCAAGGACTAGCGGGATCCGAGCAGTACTTC. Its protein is CASSQGLAGSEQYF.

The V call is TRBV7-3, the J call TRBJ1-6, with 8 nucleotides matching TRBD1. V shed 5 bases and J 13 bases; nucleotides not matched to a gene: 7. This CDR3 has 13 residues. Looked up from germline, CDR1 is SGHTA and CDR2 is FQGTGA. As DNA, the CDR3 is TGTGCCAGCAGCGTCAAAACAGGGGGTCCCCTCCACTTT. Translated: CASSVKTGGPLHF.

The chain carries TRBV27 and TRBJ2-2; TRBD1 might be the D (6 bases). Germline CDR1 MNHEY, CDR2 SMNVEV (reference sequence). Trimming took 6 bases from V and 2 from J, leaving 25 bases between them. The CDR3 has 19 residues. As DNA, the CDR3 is TGTGCCAGCAGCTTAGGGCTCTCCAGGGGCCTAACAAACACCGGGGAGCTGTTTTTT. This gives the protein CASSLGLSRGLTNTGELFF.

CDR3 bases: TGTGCCAGCAGCTACAGGGCGGCCGCTATAGGCTACACCTTC. Translation: CASSYRAAAIGYTF. This chain uses TRBV7-2 with TRBJ1-2; tentatively, D is TRBD1 (6 bases). The CDR3 totals 14 residues. The germline V and J ends were trimmed by 4 bases and 8 bases, with 17 bases remaining between them. CDR1 is SGHTA and CDR2 is FQGNSA in the germline V gene.

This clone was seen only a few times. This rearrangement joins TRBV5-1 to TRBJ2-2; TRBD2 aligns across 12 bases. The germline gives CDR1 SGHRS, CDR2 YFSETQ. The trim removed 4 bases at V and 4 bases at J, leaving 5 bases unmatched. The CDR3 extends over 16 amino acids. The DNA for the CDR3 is TGCGCCAGCAGCGTGACTAGCGGGGGCCTCACCGGGGAGCTGTTTTTT. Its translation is CASSVTSGGLTGELFF.

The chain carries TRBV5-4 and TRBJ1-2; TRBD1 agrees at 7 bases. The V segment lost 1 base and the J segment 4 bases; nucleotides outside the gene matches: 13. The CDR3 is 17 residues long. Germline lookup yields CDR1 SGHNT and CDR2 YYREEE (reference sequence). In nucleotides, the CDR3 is TGTGCCAGCAGCTTGAATGCCCCGGGACAGCGCTCCTATGGCTACACCTTC. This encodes CASSLNAPGQRSYGYTF.

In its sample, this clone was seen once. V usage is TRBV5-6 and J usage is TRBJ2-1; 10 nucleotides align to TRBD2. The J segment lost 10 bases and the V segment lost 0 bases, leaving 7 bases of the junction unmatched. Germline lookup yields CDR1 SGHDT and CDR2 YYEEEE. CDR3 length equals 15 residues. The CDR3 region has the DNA TGTGCCAGCAGCTTGGTGGCTAGCGGGAGAGACGAGCAGTTCTTC. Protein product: CASSLVASGRDEQFF.